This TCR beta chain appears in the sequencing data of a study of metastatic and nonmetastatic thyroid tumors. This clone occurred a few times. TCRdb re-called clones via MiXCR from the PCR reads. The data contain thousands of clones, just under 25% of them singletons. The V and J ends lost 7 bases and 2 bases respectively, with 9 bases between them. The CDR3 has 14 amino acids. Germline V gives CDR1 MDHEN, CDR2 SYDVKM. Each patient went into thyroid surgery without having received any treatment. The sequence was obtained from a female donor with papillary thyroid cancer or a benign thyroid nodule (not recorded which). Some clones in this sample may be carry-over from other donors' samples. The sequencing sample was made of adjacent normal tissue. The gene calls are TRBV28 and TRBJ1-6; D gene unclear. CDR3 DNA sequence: TGTGCCAGCAACAGTCTGCCCTATAATTCACCCCTCCACTTT. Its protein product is CASNSLPYNSPLHF.